Given below is one TCR beta chain in context. The sample is drawn from a study of blood T cell repertoires in COVID-19. About the research overall: Some COVID-19 samples were acute and others convalescent; all came from the United States, Italy and Spain. Sources were T cells, B-cell-depleted T cells, or PBMCs; the material itself was cDNA or gDNA.

Original handling: Quantification of nucleated cells was approximated via reference gene primer amplification. Measured with immunoSEQ multiplex PCR; TCRdb has only the in-frame clones, and not every one. The DNA gave D and trimming, while V, J and clone size come from that table. There are 220,000 or so clones in the sample; approximately 78% occur only once, and around 8% lies in the top ten. Deletions cut 0 bases from V and 0 bases from J, with 5 bases between. Germline assignment: CDR1 LNHNV and CDR2 YYDKDF (reference sequence). The CDR3 covers 15 residues. The sample comprised peripheral blood. The chain couples TRBV15 to TRBJ1-4, with D unclear. This TCR was sampled from a woman aged 80 or over with COVID-19, enrolled during active disease. CDR3 DNA: TGTGCCACCAGCAGAGAATCATCAACTAATGAAAAACTGTTTTTT. This translates into CATSRESSTNEKLFF.